Presented here are 29 T cell receptor beta chains from one specimen sequenced in a study of human T cells and chemical hapten exposure. Indicated time point: patch test 2, 6 weeks after DPC sensitization. Indicated treatment: therapeutic diphenylcyclopropenone sensitization with weekly scalp DPC. TCRdb reprocessed the RACE reads with MiXCR, giving one entry per CDR3 protein. Of about 69,000 distinct CDR3 sequences in the sample, about a tenth are singletons; the top ten hold around 7%. This specimen was whole blood, taken in connection with sensitization to the hapten diphenylcyclopropenone (DPC). These receptors were taken from a woman between 50 and 59 years old with alopecia areata. Some clones in this sample may be carry-over from other donors' samples.

V is TRBV6-6 and J is TRBJ2-1, with D unresolved. Trimming took off 4 bases at V and 8 bases at J, with 9 bases between the two ends. Germline CDR1 is MNHNY and CDR2 is SVGAGI (reference sequence). The CDR3 has 12 residues. The CDR3 bases are TGTGCCAGCAGTTGGCTCGGCCATGAGCAGTTCTTC. This encodes CASSWLGHEQFF.

This clonotype has ten or more counts. The chain couples TRBV7-2 to TRBJ2-3; D might be TRBD2 (6 bases). In germline, CDR1 is SGHTA, CDR2 FQGNSA. V was trimmed by 1 base and J by 4 bases, leaving 15 bases between them. The CDR3 covers 16 residues. The CDR3 protein is CASSLGGLLAPDTQYF. CDR3 sequence (DNA): TGTGCCAGCAGCTTAGGGGGACTCCTGGCCCCAGATACGCAGTATTTT.

This clonotype was found a few times. The chain links TRBV29-1 to TRBJ2-7; TRBD2 agrees at 11 bases. V dropped 6 bases and J dropped 3; count of bases not matched to a gene: 13. The CDR3 is made up of 16 amino acids. Germline V gene lookup returns CDR1 SQVTM and CDR2 ANQGSEA. The CDR3 DNA is TGCAGCGTCTTTGGGGGAACCGGGACTAGCGGCTACGAGCAGTACTTC. Translated: CSVFGGTGTSGYEQYF.

In this sample, this clonotype turned up many times. The chain recombines TRBV3-1 with TRBJ2-7; D call uncertain. Germline V gene lookup returns CDR1 LGHDT and CDR2 YNNKEL (reference sequence). The CDR3 loop spans 11 amino acids. V gave up 4 bases and J gave up 3 bases, with 4 bases separating them. The CDR3, as DNA: TGTGCCAGCAGCCCCCACTACGAGCAGTACTTC. Its protein is CASSPHYEQYF.

This clonotype has a count of ten or more. The chain recombines TRBV5-1 with TRBJ2-5, with 7 bases matching TRBD2. Germline V gene lookup returns CDR1 SGHRS and CDR2 YFSETQ. Losses at the gene ends were 1 base for V and 4 bases for J; bases not matched to a gene: 1. The CDR3 extends over 13 amino acids. The CDR3 is CASSLTGGETQYF. Written as DNA, the CDR3 is TGCGCCAGCAGCTTGACGGGAGGAGAGACCCAGTACTTC. Looking up the rest from reference TRBV5-1 and TRBJ2-5 gives the full variable domain: KAGVTQTPRYLIKTRGQQVTLSCSPISGHRSVSWYQQTPGQGLQFLFEYFSETQRNKGNFPGRFSGRQFSNSRSEMNVSTLELGDSALYLCASSLTGGETQYFGPGTRLLVL.

This clonotype was seen at least ten times. V is TRBV20-1 and J is TRBJ2-1; D possibly corresponds to TRBD2 (7 bases). The CDR3 covers 16 residues. Germline V CDR1 and CDR2: DFQATT, SNEGSKA (reference sequence). With 1 base removed from V and 1 base from J, the gap between germline ends came to 14 bases. CDR3 region: CSARAPRGGSYNEQFF. CDR3 DNA: TGCAGTGCTAGAGCACCGAGGGGGGGATCCTACAATGAGCAGTTCTTC.

In its sample, this clonotype was seen many times. The chain joins TRBV29-1 to TRBJ2-2; D gene uncertain. V was trimmed by 7 bases and J by 3 bases, leaving 6 bases between them. The CDR3 has 11 residues. The germline CDR1 and CDR2 sequences are SQVTM and ANQGSEA. CDR3 coding DNA: TGCAGCGCCGCGGACACCGGGGAGCTGTTTTTT. This codes for CSAADTGELFF.

The chain links TRBV20-1 to TRBJ2-2; the match to TRBD1 covers 9 bases. This CDR3 comprises 14 residues. Trimming cost V 7 bases and J 5 bases; bases outside gene matches: 8. Germline V lookup: CDR1 DFQATT, CDR2 SNEGSKA (reference sequence). DNA for the CDR3: TGCAGTGTTACTCCGGGACAGGGTACCGGGGAGCTGTTTTTT. The encoded protein is CSVTPGQGTGELFF.

The rearrangement links TRBV5-6 to TRBJ1-5; 10 bases agree with TRBD1. After removal of 4 bases from V and 5 bases from J, the junction contained 9 bases not matched to a gene. This CDR3 is 16 amino acids long. Germline CDR1 reads SGHDT; CDR2 reads YYEEEE. The CDR3 DNA reads as TGTGCCAGCAGCAACGGACAGGGGGGAATCCATCAGCCCCAGCATTTT. Residues: CASSNGQGGIHQPQHF.

Ten or more counts support this clonotype. V gene TRBV20-1 combines with J gene TRBJ1-2; D is unclear. The V end was cut by 4 bases, the J end by 0 bases, with 9 bases between. CDR1 and CDR2 (germline): DFQATT, SNEGSKA (reference sequence). The CDR3 spans 13 residues. For the CDR3, the DNA is TGCAGTGCTAAATATCGGTCTAACTATGGCTACACCTTC. Protein sequence: CSAKYRSNYGYTF.

This clonotype was detected a few times. The chain is built from TRBV19 and TRBJ1-1; no clear D gene. The CDR3 spans 14 residues. Trimming pared 3 bases from V and 0 bases from J, leaving 8 bases between. CDR1 and CDR2 from the germline V gene are LNHDA and SQIVND (reference sequence). The CDR3 spells CASSMTLLNTEAFF. In nucleotides, the CDR3 is TGTGCCAGTAGTATGACTCTTCTGAACACTGAAGCTTTCTTT. The full variable domain, with the rest looked up from reference TRBV19 and TRBJ1-1, is DGGITQSPKYLFRKEGQNVTLSCEQNLNHDAMYWYRQDPGQGLRLIYYSQIVNDFQKGDIAEGYSVSREKKESFPLTVTSAQKNPTAFYLCASSMTLLNTEAFFGQGTRLTVV.

This clonotype was detected ten times or more. The chain's CDR3 is CSVEDGSSYEQYF. In DNA form, the CDR3 reads TGCAGCGTTGAAGATGGTAGCTCCTACGAGCAGTACTTC. V gene TRBV29-1 combines with J gene TRBJ2-7; D is undetermined. The CDR3 extends over 13 amino acids. The germline V gene encodes CDR1 SQVTM and CDR2 ANQGSEA. V dropped 0 bases and J dropped 0 bases, with 6 bases sitting between them.

This clonotype was counted a few times. The genes are TRBV6-5 and TRBJ2-7; TRBD2 aligns across 7 bases. Germline assignment: CDR1 MNHEY and CDR2 SVGAGI. This CDR3 is 14 amino acids long. V dropped 0 bases and J dropped 6; count of bases not matched to a gene: 5. CDR3 bases: TGTGCCAGCAGTTACTCGGTGCGGGAGACCGAGCAGTACTTC. Its protein is CASSYSVRETEQYF.

The sample holds many counts of this clonotype. This CDR3 reads CASSAALEAFF. The CDR3 DNA reads TGTGCCAGCAGCGCCGCGCTTGAAGCTTTCTTT. This chain uses TRBV7-9 with TRBJ1-1; D remains unclear. V lost 5 bases and J lost 7, with 8 bases in between. The CDR3 is made up of 11 amino acids. Germline V gene lookup returns CDR1 SEHNR and CDR2 FQNEAQ (reference sequence).

In nucleotides, the CDR3 is TGTGCCAGTCGCCCGCAGGCGGGGGTGAACACCGGGGAGCTGTTTTTT. Translation gives CASRPQAGVNTGELFF. The chain links TRBV19 to TRBJ2-2; 7 bases line up with TRBD2. The CDR3 totals 16 residues. V shed 8 bases, J shed 1 base, and the junction held 10 bases outside the gene matches. Germline-derived CDR1 and CDR2 are LNHDA and SQIVND (reference sequence).

V usage is TRBV29-1 and J usage is TRBJ2-4; D is tentatively TRBD1 or TRBD2 (5 bases each). The CDR3 contains 13 residues. Trimming left V 6 bases short and J 8 bases short, with 17 bases between. The germline V gene encodes CDR1 SQVTM and CDR2 ANQGSEA. The CDR3 here is CSVKTVLGDIQYF. CDR3 coding DNA: TGCAGCGTGAAGACAGTATTGGGGGACATTCAGTACTTC.

The CDR3 DNA reads TGTGCCAGCAGTTACGTACGGGGGATCTCCTACGAGCAGTACTTC. This translates into CASSYVRGISYEQYF. The V gene is TRBV6-6, the J gene TRBJ2-7; maybe TRBD2 (6 bases). V was shortened by 2 bases and J by 0 bases, with 11 bases between the two germline ends. The CDR3 contains 15 residues. Germline values: CDR1 MNHNY, CDR2 SVGAGI (reference sequence).

There are many counts of this clonotype. This chain links TRBV5-1 with TRBJ2-5; D remains ambiguous. Germline V gene data show CDR1 as SGHRS and CDR2 as YFSETQ. Trimming pared 2 bases from V and 5 bases from J, leaving 16 bases between. The CDR3 contains 15 residues. The CDR3: CASSFREPRVETQYF. The CDR3 DNA sequence: TGCGCCAGCAGCTTTCGAGAACCAAGGGTGGAGACCCAGTACTTC.

This clonotype was seen repeatedly, ten times or more. The rearrangement joins TRBV7-9 to TRBJ2-7; the match to TRBD2 covers 12 bases. Germline V CDR1 and CDR2: SEHNR, FQNEAQ (reference sequence). The CDR3 is 15 residues long. V lost 6 bases to trimming and J lost 6 bases; unmatched junction nucleotides: 9. Here the CDR3 reads CASRRTSGIQGEQYF. CDR3 coding DNA: TGTGCCAGCAGGAGGACTAGCGGGATTCAAGGCGAGCAGTACTTC. Combining the CDR3 with reference TRBV7-9 and TRBJ2-7 gives the whole variable domain DTGVSQNPRHKITKRGQNVTFRCDPISEHNRLYWYRQTLGQGPEFLTYFQNEAQLEKSRLLSDRFSAERPKGSFSTLEIQRTEQGDSAMYLCASRRTSGIQGEQYFGPGTRLTVT.

CDR3 bases: TGTGCCAGCAGCAGGGGGTCGTTTAGCACAGATACGCAGTATTTT. It codes for CASSRGSFSTDTQYF. The chain links TRBV6-5 to TRBJ2-3; 7 positions agree with TRBD1. The CDR3 extends over 15 amino acids. J gave up 0 bases and V 6 bases, and 6 bases lay outside the gene matches. The germline CDR1 and CDR2 sequences are MNHEY and SVGAGI.

At least ten counts were recorded for this clonotype. The chain joins TRBV12-3 or TRBV12-4 to TRBJ1-1; 7 bases line up with TRBD1. Trimming cost V 10 bases and J 1 base; bases outside gene matches: 12. The CDR3 runs 15 residues. In nucleotides, the CDR3 is TGTGCCACCCCCCGTGGGAGACAGGGGAACACTGAAGCTTTCTTT. Residues: CATPRGRQGNTEAFF.

This clonotype was counted many times. V is TRBV10-3 and J is TRBJ1-4; D ambiguous. The CDR3 is made up of 13 amino acids. Per the germline V gene, CDR1 is ENHRY and CDR2 is SYGVKD. With 7 bases removed from V and 0 bases from J, the gap between germline ends came to 6 bases. The DNA of the CDR3 is TGTGCCATCAAGGGTGCAACTAATGAAAAACTGTTTTTT. Amino acids: CAIKGATNEKLFF.

This clonotype was counted ten times or more. This rearrangement joins TRBV6-5 to TRBJ1-1, with TRBD1 identical over 7 bases. The CDR3 loop spans 15 amino acids. J was trimmed by 4 bases and V by 6 bases; bases with no gene match: 11. The germline gives CDR1 MNHEY, CDR2 SVGAGI. CDR3 DNA: TGTGCCAGCAGGATTTCCGCGACAGGGAGCACTGAAGCTTTCTTT. Its protein is CASRISATGSTEAFF.

This clonotype was seen only a few times. The chain recombines TRBV29-1 with TRBJ1-2; a weak D match, TRBD1 (5 bases). The CDR3 runs 12 residues. Trimming removed 4 bases from V and 5 bases from J, with 11 bases in between. Germline V gene data show CDR1 as SQVTM and CDR2 as ANQGSEA. The CDR3 DNA is TGCAGCGTTGGAGGGGACCTTTATGGCTACACCTTC. Its translation: CSVGGDLYGYTF. The full variable domain, in which reference TRBV29-1 and TRBJ1-2 provide the parts outside the CDR3, is SAVISQKPSRDICQRGTSLTIQCQVDSQVTMMFWYRQQPGQSLTLIATANQGSEATYESGFVIDKFPISRPNLTFSTLTVSNMSPEDSSIYLCSVGGDLYGYTFGSGTRLTVV.

V gene TRBV7-2 combines with J gene TRBJ2-3; 9 bases fit TRBD2. V was clipped by 4 bases and J by 2 bases; unmatched bases: 4. Germline V gives CDR1 SGHTA, CDR2 FQGNSA. This CDR3 is built from 15 residues. CDR3 DNA sequence: TGTGCCAGCAGCTCCCTAGCGGGGTACACAGATACGCAGTATTTT. Translation gives CASSSLAGYTDTQYF. The whole variable domain, filled in from reference TRBV7-2 and TRBJ2-3, reads GAGVSQSPSNKVTEKGKDVELRCDPISGHTALYWYRQSLGQGLEFLIYFQGNSAPDKSGLPSDRFSAERTGGSVSTLTIQRTQQEDSAVYLCASSSLAGYTDTQYFGPGTRLTVL.

This clonotype was seen repeatedly, ten times or more. This rearrangement joins TRBV5-1 to TRBJ2-1; D remains unclear. Deletions cut 4 bases from V and 4 bases from J, with 21 bases between. Looked up from germline, CDR1 is SGHRS and CDR2 is YFSETQ. CDR3 length: 17 residues. The CDR3 spells CASSPDKVSSPYNEQFF. The CDR3 DNA sequence: TGCGCCAGCAGCCCAGACAAGGTCAGCTCCCCTTACAATGAGCAGTTCTTC.

This clonotype was seen ten or more times. V is TRBV29-1 and J is TRBJ2-2, with D possibly TRBD2 on 5 matching bases. This CDR3 is built from 14 residues. The germline V gene encodes CDR1 SQVTM and CDR2 ANQGSEA. Trimming took off 7 bases at V and 0 bases at J, with 12 bases between the two ends. In nucleotides, the CDR3 is TGCAGCGCCACTAGAGGGACGAACACCGGGGAGCTGTTTTTT. Protein product: CSATRGTNTGELFF.

This clonotype has at least ten counts. This chain links TRBV14 with TRBJ2-2; D remains ambiguous. The ends were cut back, 3 bases at V and 6 bases at J, with 11 bases in the middle. The CDR3 is 14 residues long. Germline CDR1 is SGHDN and CDR2 is FVKESK. CDR3 residues: CASSHRSPAGELFF. Here the CDR3 DNA reads TGTGCCAGCAGCCATCGTAGCCCAGCCGGGGAGCTGTTTTTT.

DNA for the CDR3: TGTGCCAGTATCCCCTTCGACAGAGGGGAGGCTTATGGCTACACCTTC. This gives the protein CASIPFDRGEAYGYTF. The chain carries TRBV19 and TRBJ1-2; D perhaps matches TRBD1 (5 bases). This CDR3 contains 16 residues. With 7 bases removed from V and 5 bases from J, the gap between germline ends came to 23 bases. In germline, CDR1 is LNHDA, CDR2 SQIVND (reference sequence).